The 6 T cell receptor beta chains listed next were all sequenced from one sample in a study of T cells in Graves' hyperthyroidism and ophthalmopathy. Amplification yielded TCR beta CDR3 regions, with RNA transcripts as the source. HTBI primers were employed in a first-round RT-PCR of the TCR CDR3. MiXCR, run by TCRdb on the multiplex PCR reads, gives a single entry per CDR3 protein. The repertoire includes 300,000 to 450,000 distinct CDR3 sequences, 13% of them detected once, and 20% to 25% sits in the top ten. Sequencing was performed on blood. These receptors all stem from a man aged 25-45 years with Graves' hyperthyroidism that later progressed to Graves' ophthalmopathy.

This clonotype was seen a handful of times. The chain recombines TRBV5-1 with TRBJ2-3, with D tentatively TRBD1 or TRBD2 (5 bases each). The CDR3 length is 14 residues. Trimming stripped 0 bases from V and 4 bases from J, with 9 bases between. Germline lookup yields CDR1 SGHRS and CDR2 YFSETQ. The CDR3 DNA follows: TGCGCCAGCAGCTTGGTCGGGGCCCCAGATACGCAGTATTTT. Translation: CASSLVGAPDTQYF.

The sample holds a few counts of this clonotype. This chain's CDR3 is CASSRDRGPDEQYF. DNA for the CDR3: TGTGCCAGCAGTAGGGACAGGGGGCCCGACGAGCAGTACTTC. This sequence joins TRBV6-1 and TRBJ2-7, with 12 bases identical to TRBD1. This CDR3 contains 14 residues. V gave up 5 bases and J gave up 5 bases; unmatched junction bases: 4. From germline, CDR1 is MNHNS and CDR2 SASEGT.

The rearrangement links TRBV20-1 to TRBJ1-5, with a weak D call TRBD1 (6 bases). CDR1 and CDR2 from the germline V gene are DFQATT and SNEGSKA (reference sequence). This CDR3 is 14 amino acids long. V dropped 3 bases and J dropped 6 bases, with 15 bases sitting between them. The CDR3 is CSASSPGHRQPQHF. DNA for the CDR3: TGCAGTGCTAGCTCTCCGGGACACCGTCAGCCCCAGCATTTT.

This chain uses TRBV7-9 with TRBJ2-7; 10 bases line up with TRBD1. This CDR3 region has 14 residues. CDR1 SEHNR and CDR2 FQNEAQ come from the germline V gene (reference sequence). V lost 3 bases and J lost 8; bases outside the gene matches: 7. In DNA form, the CDR3 reads TGTGCCAGCAGCTTCGCCGGGACAGGGGTTCAGCAGTACTTC. Amino acids: CASSFAGTGVQQYF.

The table lists this clonotype with a few counts. The chain uses TRBV18 and TRBJ2-2; perhaps TRBD1 as D (5 bases). Germline V gene data show CDR1 as KGHSH and CDR2 as LQKENI. The germline V and J ends were trimmed by 3 bases and 4 bases, with 9 bases remaining between them. The CDR3 runs 14 residues. The CDR3 DNA is TGTGCCAGCTCACCGGACAAAATCACCGGGGAGCTGTTTTTT. It encodes CASSPDKITGELFF.

This clonotype has a handful of counts. A much larger clone is a single base away; this may be a read error. The chain is built from TRBV24-1 and TRBJ1-2, with D tentatively TRBD1 (6 bases). CDR3 length: 14 residues. CDR1 is KGHDR, CDR2 SFDVKD, per germline. The DNA of the CDR3 is TGTGCCGCCAGTGGTGGGGGCAAATTCTATGGCTACACCTTC. This encodes CAASGGGKFYGYTF.